This TCR beta chain was obtained from a study of cytomegalovirus exposure and HLA in healthy donors. CDR1 MDHEN and CDR2 SYDVKM come from the germline V gene. V shed 7 bases and J shed 4 bases, with 16 bases lying between them. The CDR3 has 14 residues. 60 Vbeta and 13 Jbeta primers were used in PCR. Sequencing was performed with immunoSEQ multiplex PCR; in TCRdb, only in-frame clones are kept and a portion is missing. The data contain 100,000 or so clones, more than 70% of them singletons. The rearrangement joins TRBV28 to TRBJ1-2; TRBD1 is a possible D gene (6 bases). The source of this sequence is a man aged 25 to 40 in good health and CMV-seronegative. The sample consisted of PBMCs. CDR3 DNA sequence: TGTGCCAGCAAACGGGGGGCGGACACCTATGGCTACACCTTC. Encoded protein: CASKRGADTYGYTF.